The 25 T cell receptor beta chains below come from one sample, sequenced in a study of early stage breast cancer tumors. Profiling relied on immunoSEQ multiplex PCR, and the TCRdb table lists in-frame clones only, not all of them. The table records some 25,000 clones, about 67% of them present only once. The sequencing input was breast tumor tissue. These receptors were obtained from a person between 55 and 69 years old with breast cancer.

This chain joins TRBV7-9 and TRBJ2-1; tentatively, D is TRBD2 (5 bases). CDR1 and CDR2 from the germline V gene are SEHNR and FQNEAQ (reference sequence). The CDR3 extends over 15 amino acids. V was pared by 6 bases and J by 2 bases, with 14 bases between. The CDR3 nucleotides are TGTGCCAGCAGTCAAACCAGCGGACCCTACAATGAGCAGTTCTTC. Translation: CASSQTSGPYNEQFF.

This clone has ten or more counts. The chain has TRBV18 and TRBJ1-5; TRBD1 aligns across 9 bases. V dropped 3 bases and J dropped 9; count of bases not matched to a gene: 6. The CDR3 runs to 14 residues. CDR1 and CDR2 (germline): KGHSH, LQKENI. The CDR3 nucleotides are TGTGCCAGCTCACCGTCCTTACAGGGGGCGCCCCAGCATTTT. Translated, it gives CASSPSLQGAPQHF.

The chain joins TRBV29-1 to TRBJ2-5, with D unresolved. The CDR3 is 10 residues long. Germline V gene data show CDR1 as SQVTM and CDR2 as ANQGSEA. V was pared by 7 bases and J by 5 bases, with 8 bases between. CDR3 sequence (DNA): TGCAGCGCCTACCGGGAGACCCAGTACTTC. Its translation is CSAYRETQYF.

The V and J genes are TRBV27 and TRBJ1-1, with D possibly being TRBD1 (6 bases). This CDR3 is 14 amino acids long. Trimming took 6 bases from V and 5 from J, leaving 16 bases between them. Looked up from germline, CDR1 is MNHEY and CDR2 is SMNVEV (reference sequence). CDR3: CASRPSAGVTEAFF. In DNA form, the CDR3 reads TGTGCCAGCAGACCCTCTGCAGGGGTTACTGAAGCTTTCTTT.

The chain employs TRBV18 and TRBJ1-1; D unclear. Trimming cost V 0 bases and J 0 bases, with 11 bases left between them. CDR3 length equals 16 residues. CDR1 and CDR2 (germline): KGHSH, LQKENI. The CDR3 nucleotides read TGTGCCAGCTCACCACCTGGCGGAACTTTGAACACTGAAGCTTTCTTT. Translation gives CASSPPGGTLNTEAFF.

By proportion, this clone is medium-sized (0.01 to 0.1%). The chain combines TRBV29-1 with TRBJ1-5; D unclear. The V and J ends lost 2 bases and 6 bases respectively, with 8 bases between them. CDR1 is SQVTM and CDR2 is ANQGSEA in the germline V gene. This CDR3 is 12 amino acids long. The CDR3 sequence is CSVELAGQPQHF. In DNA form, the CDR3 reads TGCAGCGTTGAATTGGCGGGTCAGCCCCAGCATTTT.

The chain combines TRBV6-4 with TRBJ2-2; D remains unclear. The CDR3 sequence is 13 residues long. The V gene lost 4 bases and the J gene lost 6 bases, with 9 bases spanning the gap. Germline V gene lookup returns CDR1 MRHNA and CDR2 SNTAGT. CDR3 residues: CASSATRAGELFF. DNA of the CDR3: TGTGCCAGCAGTGCAACACGGGCCGGGGAGCTGTTTTTT.

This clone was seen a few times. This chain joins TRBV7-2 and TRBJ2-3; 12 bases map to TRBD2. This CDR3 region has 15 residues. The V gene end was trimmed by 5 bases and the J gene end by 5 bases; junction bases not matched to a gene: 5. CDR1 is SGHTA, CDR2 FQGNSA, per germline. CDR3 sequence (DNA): TGTGCCAGCAGCCAACCGACTAGCGGGAGAGATACGCAGTATTTT. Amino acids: CASSQPTSGRDTQYF. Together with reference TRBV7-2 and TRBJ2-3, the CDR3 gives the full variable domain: GAGVSQSPSNKVTEKGKDVELRCDPISGHTALYWYRQSLGQGLEFLIYFQGNSAPDKSGLPSDRFSAERTGGSVSTLTIQRTQQEDSAVYLCASSQPTSGRDTQYFGPGTRLTVL.

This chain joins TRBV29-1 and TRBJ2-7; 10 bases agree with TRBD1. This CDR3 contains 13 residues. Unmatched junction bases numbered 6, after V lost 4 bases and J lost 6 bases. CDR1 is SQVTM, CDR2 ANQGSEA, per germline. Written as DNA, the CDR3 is TGCAGCGTTGCCCGGGACAGGGGATTCGAGCAGTACTTC. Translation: CSVARDRGFEQYF.

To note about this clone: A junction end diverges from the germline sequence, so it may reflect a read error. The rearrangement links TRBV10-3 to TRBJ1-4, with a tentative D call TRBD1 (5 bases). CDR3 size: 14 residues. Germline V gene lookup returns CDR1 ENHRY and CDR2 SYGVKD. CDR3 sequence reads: CASSWQGFNEKLFF. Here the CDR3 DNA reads TGTGCCAGCAGTTGGCAGGGCTTTAATGAAAAACTGTTTTTT.

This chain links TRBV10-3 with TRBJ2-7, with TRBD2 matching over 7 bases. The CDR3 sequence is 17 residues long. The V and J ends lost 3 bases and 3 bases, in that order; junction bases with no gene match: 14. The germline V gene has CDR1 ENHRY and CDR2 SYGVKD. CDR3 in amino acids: CAISDESGMRGNYEQYF. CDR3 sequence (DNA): TGTGCCATCAGTGATGAGAGCGGGATGAGAGGAAACTACGAGCAGTACTTC.

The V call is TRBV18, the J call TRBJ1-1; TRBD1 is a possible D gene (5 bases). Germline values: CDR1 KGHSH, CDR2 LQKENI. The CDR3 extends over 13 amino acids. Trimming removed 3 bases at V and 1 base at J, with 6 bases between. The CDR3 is CASSPTENTEAFF. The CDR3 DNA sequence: TGTGCCAGCTCACCGACAGAGAACACTGAAGCTTTCTTT.

CDR3 protein: CAISVPDQGNTIYF. The CDR3 DNA reads as TGTGCCATCAGTGTTCCAGATCAAGGAAACACCATATATTTT. V is TRBV10-3 and J is TRBJ1-3; D gene ambiguous. The CDR3 contains 14 residues. Between the trimmed V and J ends, which lost 4 bases and 4 bases, there was a span of 11 bases. Germline lookup yields CDR1 ENHRY and CDR2 SYGVKD.

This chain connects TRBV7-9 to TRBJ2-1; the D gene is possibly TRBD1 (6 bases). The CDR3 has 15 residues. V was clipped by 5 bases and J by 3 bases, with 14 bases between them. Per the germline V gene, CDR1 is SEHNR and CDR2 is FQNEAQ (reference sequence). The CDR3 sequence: CASSPPGDRYNEQFF. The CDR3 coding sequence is TGTGCCAGCAGCCCCCCAGGGGACCGCTACAATGAGCAGTTCTTC.

The CDR3 reads CASSTRRPDEQFF. CDR3 sequence (DNA): TGCGCCAGCAGCACTAGACGACCCGATGAGCAGTTCTTC. This sequence joins TRBV5-1 and TRBJ2-1; possibly TRBD2 for D (5 bases). Between the trimmed V and J ends, which lost 4 bases and 8 bases, there was a span of 13 bases. CDR3 length: 13 residues. CDR1 and CDR2 (germline): SGHRS, YFSETQ.

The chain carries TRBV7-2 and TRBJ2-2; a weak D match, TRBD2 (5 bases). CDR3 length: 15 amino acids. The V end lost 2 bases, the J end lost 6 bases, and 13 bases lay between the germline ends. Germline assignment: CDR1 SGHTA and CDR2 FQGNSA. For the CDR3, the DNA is TGTGCCAGCAGCTTAAGAGGGAAGGGCGCCGGGGAGCTGTTTTTT. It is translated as CASSLRGKGAGELFF.

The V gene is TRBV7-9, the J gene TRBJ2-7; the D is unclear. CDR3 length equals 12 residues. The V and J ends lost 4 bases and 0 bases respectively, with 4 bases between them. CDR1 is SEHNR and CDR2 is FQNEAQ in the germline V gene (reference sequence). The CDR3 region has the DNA TGTGCCAGCAGCTATAGCTCCTACGAGCAGTACTTC. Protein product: CASSYSSYEQYF. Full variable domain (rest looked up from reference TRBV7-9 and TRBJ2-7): DTGVSQNPRHKITKRGQNVTFRCDPISEHNRLYWYRQTLGQGPEFLTYFQNEAQLEKSRLLSDRFSAERPKGSFSTLEIQRTEQGDSAMYLCASSYSSYEQYFGPGTRLTVT.

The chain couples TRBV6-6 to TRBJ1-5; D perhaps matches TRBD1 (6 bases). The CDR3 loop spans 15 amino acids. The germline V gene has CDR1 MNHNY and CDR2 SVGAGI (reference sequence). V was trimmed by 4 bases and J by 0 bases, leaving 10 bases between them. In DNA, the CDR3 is TGTGCCAGCAGTTCGGACAGACCTAGCAATCAGCCCCAGCATTTT. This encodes CASSSDRPSNQPQHF.

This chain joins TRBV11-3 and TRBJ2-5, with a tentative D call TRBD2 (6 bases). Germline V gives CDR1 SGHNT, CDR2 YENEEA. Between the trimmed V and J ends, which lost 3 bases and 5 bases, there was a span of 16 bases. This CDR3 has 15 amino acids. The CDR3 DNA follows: TGTGCCAGCAGCTTGGCCGGGACTCCCGTGGAGACCCAGTACTTC. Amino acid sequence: CASSLAGTPVETQYF.

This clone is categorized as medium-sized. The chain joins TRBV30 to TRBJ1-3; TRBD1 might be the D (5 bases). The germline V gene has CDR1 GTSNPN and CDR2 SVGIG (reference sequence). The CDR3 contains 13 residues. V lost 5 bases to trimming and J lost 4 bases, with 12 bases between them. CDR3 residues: CAWEDMLGNTIYF. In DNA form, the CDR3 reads TGTGCCTGGGAGGACATGCTAGGAAACACCATATATTTT.

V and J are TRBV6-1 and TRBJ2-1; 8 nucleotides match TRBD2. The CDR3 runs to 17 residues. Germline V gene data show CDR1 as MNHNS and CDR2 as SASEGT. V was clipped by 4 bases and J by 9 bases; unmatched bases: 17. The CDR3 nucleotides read TGTGCCAGCAGTGTAGGCCTTAGGGCTAGCGGGTCGGGTGAGCAGTTCTTC. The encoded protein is CASSVGLRASGSGEQFF.

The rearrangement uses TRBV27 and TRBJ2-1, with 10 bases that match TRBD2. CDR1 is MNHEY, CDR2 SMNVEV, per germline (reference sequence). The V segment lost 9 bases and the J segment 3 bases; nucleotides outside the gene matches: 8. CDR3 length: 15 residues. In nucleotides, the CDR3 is TGTGCCAGTCGTCCGGCTAGCGGGAGCTACAATGAGCAGTTCTTC. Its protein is CASRPASGSYNEQFF.

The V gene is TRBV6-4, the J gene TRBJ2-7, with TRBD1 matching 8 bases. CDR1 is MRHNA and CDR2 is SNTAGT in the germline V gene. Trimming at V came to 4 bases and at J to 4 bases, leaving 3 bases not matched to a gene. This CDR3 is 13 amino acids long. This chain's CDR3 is CASSVDRGYEQYF. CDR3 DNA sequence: TGTGCCAGCAGTGTTGACAGGGGTTACGAGCAGTACTTC.

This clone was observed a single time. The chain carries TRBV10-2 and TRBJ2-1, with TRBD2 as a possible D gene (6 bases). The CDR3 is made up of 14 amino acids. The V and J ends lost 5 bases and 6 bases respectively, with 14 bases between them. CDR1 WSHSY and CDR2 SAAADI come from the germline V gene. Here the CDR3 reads CASSSFGGINEQFF. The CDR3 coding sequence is TGCGCCAGCAGTTCCTTTGGGGGGATCAATGAGCAGTTCTTC.

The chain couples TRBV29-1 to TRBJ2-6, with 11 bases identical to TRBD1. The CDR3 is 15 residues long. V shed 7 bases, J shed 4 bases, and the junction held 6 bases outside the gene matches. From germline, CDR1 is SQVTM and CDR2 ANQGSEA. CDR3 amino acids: CSARTGGLGANVLTF. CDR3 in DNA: TGCAGCGCACGGACAGGGGGCTTGGGGGCCAACGTCCTGACTTTC. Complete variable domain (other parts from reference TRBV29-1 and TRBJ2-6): SAVISQKPSRDICQRGTSLTIQCQVDSQVTMMFWYRQQPGQSLTLIATANQGSEATYESGFVIDKFPISRPNLTFSTLTVSNMSPEDSSIYLCSARTGGLGANVLTFGAGSRLTVL.